One sample yielded the 29 T cell receptor beta chains listed below, sequenced in a study of blood T cell repertoires in COVID-19. Data came from immunoSEQ multiplex PCR; TCRdb stores just in-frame clones and leaves some out. Counted here are about 190,000 clones, over 75% occurring once; the ten biggest clones make up around an eighth. The sample taken for sequencing was peripheral blood. The receptors originated from a man in his forties or fifties who had recovered from COVID-19.

The V gene is TRBV7-2, the J gene TRBJ2-2; D gene ambiguous. Germline V gene sequence: CDR1 SGHTA, CDR2 FQGNSA. V shed 1 base and J shed 0 bases, with 3 bases lying between them. CDR3 size: 14 residues. CDR3 nucleotide sequence: TGTGCCAGCAGCTTAGACTCGAACACCGGGGAGCTGTTTTTT. The encoded protein is CASSLDSNTGELFF. The full variable domain, in which reference TRBV7-2 and TRBJ2-2 provide the parts outside the CDR3, is GAGVSQSPSNKVTEKGKDVELRCDPISGHTALYWYRQSLGQGLEFLIYFQGNSAPDKSGLPSDRFSAERTGGSVSTLTIQRTQQEDSAVYLCASSLDSNTGELFFGEGSRLTVL.

This chain joins TRBV30 and TRBJ1-4; D unclear. Trimming cost V 3 bases and J 6 bases, with 11 bases left between them. The CDR3 is 13 residues long. CDR1 and CDR2 (germline): GTSNPN, SVGIG (reference sequence). The CDR3 region has the DNA TGTGCCTGGAGGACTGGAGGGTATGAAAAACTGTTTTTT. Its protein is CAWRTGGYEKLFF.

This sequence joins TRBV18 and TRBJ2-1; perhaps TRBD1 as D (7 bases). CDR3 length: 13 residues. Between the trimmed V and J ends, which lost 4 bases and 8 bases, there was a span of 12 bases. CDR1 is KGHSH, CDR2 LQKENI, per germline. The DNA of the CDR3 is TGTGCCAGCTCACGGGGCAGGGGGGATGAGCAGTTCTTC. It codes for CASSRGRGDEQFF.

This chain connects TRBV28 to TRBJ2-7; the D gene is possibly TRBD2 (5 bases). Trimming pared 3 bases from V and 2 bases from J, leaving 14 bases between. Germline V gene data show CDR1 as MDHEN and CDR2 as SYDVKM. The CDR3 contains 15 residues. CDR3 protein: CASSFLEAQAYEQYF. The DNA of the CDR3 is TGTGCCAGCAGTTTCCTGGAGGCGCAGGCCTACGAGCAGTACTTC.

Many counts were recorded for this clone. This chain connects TRBV2 to TRBJ1-1, with 7 bases matching TRBD1. Germline V gene sequence: CDR1 SNHLY, CDR2 FYNNEI. The CDR3 is 14 residues long. After removal of 7 bases from V and 7 bases from J, the junction contained 12 bases not matched to a gene. The CDR3 region has the DNA TGTGCCAGCACCTCGACAGGGTTCGGGGGTGAAGCTTTCTTT. It specifies CASTSTGFGGEAFF.

J is TRBJ2-7 and V is TRBV11-2; no reliable D call. The CDR3 is made up of 15 amino acids. Germline assignment: CDR1 SGHAT and CDR2 FQNNGV. With 1 base removed from V and 5 bases from J, the gap between germline ends came to 15 bases. The CDR3 coding sequence is TGTGCCAGCAGCTTAGTCTTAAAGCCCCGGGACGAGCAGTACTTC. This sequence encodes CASSLVLKPRDEQYF.

This clone came up a few times. The chain couples TRBV5-5 to TRBJ1-1; TRBD1 might be the D (5 bases). Germline CDR1 SGHKS, CDR2 YYEKEE (reference sequence). CDR3 length: 14 amino acids. V gave up 4 bases and J gave up 2 bases, with 12 bases separating them. In nucleotides, the CDR3 is TGTGCCAGCAGCCCCGACAGCTACAACACTGAAGCTTTCTTT. As protein: CASSPDSYNTEAFF.

This clone appeared many times. This chain connects TRBV30 to TRBJ2-2; D not certain. This CDR3 contains 14 residues. Deletions cut 2 bases from V and 6 bases from J, with 13 bases between. Germline CDR1 reads GTSNPN; CDR2 reads SVGIG (reference sequence). The CDR3 coding sequence is TGTGCCTGGAGTACTATCCCAGAGGCCGGGGAGCTGTTTTTT. It encodes CAWSTIPEAGELFF.

The chain employs TRBV28 and TRBJ1-2; D gene ambiguous. V lost 5 bases to trimming and J lost 8 bases, with 18 bases between them. Germline CDR1 reads MDHEN; CDR2 reads SYDVKM. The CDR3 totals 14 residues. The CDR3 region is CASSLVRRALGYTF. For the CDR3, the DNA is TGTGCCAGCAGTCTCGTCAGAAGAGCGCTCGGCTACACCTTC.

The chain employs TRBV28 and TRBJ1-2; 8 nucleotides match TRBD1. The CDR3 has 15 amino acids. J gave up 3 bases and V 0 bases, and 3 bases lay outside the gene matches. Germline CDR1 and CDR2: MDHEN and SYDVKM. The DNA for the CDR3 is TGTGCCAGCAGTTTATGGTCGACAGGGGACTATGGCTACACCTTC. It encodes CASSLWSTGDYGYTF.

This clone occurred many times. The chain is built from TRBV27 and TRBJ1-2; a possible D gene is TRBD1 (6 bases). This CDR3 spans 14 amino acids. The V end lost 5 bases, the J end lost 4 bases, and 14 bases lay between the germline ends. The germline V gene encodes CDR1 MNHEY and CDR2 SMNVEV (reference sequence). The CDR3 sequence is CASSLTGSSYGYTF. The CDR3 region has the DNA TGTGCCAGCAGTCTAACAGGGTCTAGCTATGGCTACACCTTC.

The chain employs TRBV14 and TRBJ2-6; weak D call: TRBD1 (6 bases). The CDR3 loop spans 21 amino acids. V gave up 4 bases and J gave up 0 bases, with 25 bases separating them. Germline CDR1 reads SGHDN; CDR2 reads FVKESK. The CDR3 sequence is CASSPSPDRPLTSSGANVLTF. CDR3 nucleotide sequence: TGTGCCAGCAGCCCTTCCCCGGACAGACCCCTAACCAGCTCTGGGGCCAACGTCCTGACTTTC.

The chain uses TRBV6-6 and TRBJ2-1; D gene unclear. The germline V gene has CDR1 MNHNY and CDR2 SVGAGI (reference sequence). This CDR3 region has 14 residues. V gave up 4 bases and J gave up 0 bases, with 7 bases separating them. For the CDR3, the DNA is TGTGCCAGCAGTTTCCCGGGCTCCTACAATGAGCAGTTCTTC. Translation: CASSFPGSYNEQFF.

The chain links TRBV5-5 to TRBJ2-7; tentatively, D is TRBD1 (6 bases). Germline assignment: CDR1 SGHKS and CDR2 YYEKEE (reference sequence). The V end lost 4 bases, the J end lost 9 bases, and 14 bases lay between the germline ends. This CDR3 comprises 12 residues. CDR3 bases: TGTGCCAGCAGCCCGAGGGGGTCTGGGCAGTACTTC. Protein: CASSPRGSGQYF.

The J gene is TRBJ1-5, the V gene TRBV19; 7 bases fit TRBD1. Losses at the gene ends were 7 bases for V and 6 bases for J; bases not matched to a gene: 15. CDR1 and CDR2 (germline): LNHDA, SQIVND (reference sequence). This CDR3 spans 16 amino acids. The CDR3 reads CASTTVVQGLGQPQHF. The CDR3, as DNA: TGTGCCAGTACGACCGTAGTACAGGGGTTAGGTCAGCCCCAGCATTTT.

The gene calls are TRBV5-1 and TRBJ1-3; D is perhaps TRBD1 (6 bases). Trimming took off 0 bases at V and 2 bases at J, with 9 bases between the two ends. This CDR3 is 15 amino acids long. Germline values: CDR1 SGHRS, CDR2 YFSETQ. The CDR3 loop is CASSLDGTTGNTIYF. The CDR3 DNA reads TGCGCCAGCAGCTTGGACGGGACAACTGGAAACACCATATATTTT.

This sequence joins TRBV5-5 and TRBJ2-2, with TRBD1 as a possible D gene (6 bases). The CDR3 contains 15 residues. Germline V gene lookup returns CDR1 SGHKS and CDR2 YYEKEE (reference sequence). V was pared by 2 bases and J by 4 bases, with 12 bases between. The chain's CDR3 is CASSLLRGTTGELFF. Written as DNA, the CDR3 is TGTGCCAGCAGCTTACTCAGGGGTACCACCGGGGAGCTGTTTTTT.

The chain employs TRBV7-2 and TRBJ2-5, with a weak D call TRBD2 (6 bases). This CDR3 is built from 11 residues. The germline gives CDR1 SGHTA, CDR2 FQGNSA. V was pared by 2 bases and J by 10 bases, with 8 bases between. CDR3 protein: CASSLQAGQYF. In DNA, the CDR3 is TGTGCCAGCAGCTTACAAGCGGGCCAGTACTTC.

This chain uses TRBV5-6 with TRBJ2-1; D is possibly TRBD2 (7 bases). The CDR3 is 16 residues long. The germline V and J ends were trimmed by 4 bases and 2 bases, with 16 bases remaining between them. Germline-derived CDR1 and CDR2 are SGHDT and YYEEEE. CDR3 in amino acids: CASSRVGGPTYNEQFF. For the CDR3, the DNA is TGTGCCAGCAGCAGAGTGGGGGGGCCGACCTACAATGAGCAGTTCTTC.

This chain links TRBV5-6 with TRBJ1-2; D is uncertain. V was clipped by 0 bases and J by 0 bases, with 12 bases between them. The CDR3 extends over 16 amino acids. CDR1 and CDR2 (germline): SGHDT, YYEEEE. In nucleotides, the CDR3 is TGTGCCAGCAGCTTGGAGAGAGGGTGGACTAACTATGGCTACACCTTC. This gives the protein CASSLERGWTNYGYTF.

The chain couples TRBV6-5 to TRBJ1-2, with TRBD1 matching over 10 bases. This CDR3 has 14 amino acids. The V gene end was trimmed by 7 bases and the J gene end by 2 bases; junction bases not matched to a gene: 4. CDR1 MNHEY and CDR2 SVGAGI come from the germline V gene. In DNA, the CDR3 is TGTGCCAGCAACGACAGGGGGCAGAACTATGGCTACACCTTC. This encodes CASNDRGQNYGYTF.

This chain joins TRBV13 and TRBJ2-7, with TRBD2 identical over 11 bases. J was trimmed by 3 bases and V by 5 bases; bases with no gene match: 9. This CDR3 region has 16 residues. CDR1 and CDR2 (germline): PRHDT, FYEKMQ (reference sequence). CDR3 in amino acids: CASSTLTSGRVYEQYF. The DNA for the CDR3 is TGTGCCAGCAGCACCCTCACTAGCGGGAGAGTCTACGAGCAGTACTTC.

The rearrangement links TRBV7-8 to TRBJ2-1; 7 bases map to TRBD1. With 3 bases clipped from V and 9 bases from J, the junction kept 11 bases outside the gene matches. The V gene's germline CDR1 is SGHVS and CDR2 FQNEAQ. The CDR3 is 15 residues long. CDR3 in amino acids: CASSFVPGTVGEQFF. CDR3 in DNA: TGTGCCAGCAGCTTTGTGCCCGGGACAGTCGGTGAGCAGTTCTTC.

The chain uses TRBV3-1 (or the pseudogene TRBV3-2) and TRBJ2-7; 11 bases align to TRBD2. Losses at the gene ends were 5 bases for V and 2 bases for J; bases not matched to a gene: 8. This CDR3 comprises 16 residues. Germline CDR1 LGHDT, CDR2 YNNKEL (reference sequence). The CDR3 protein is CASSELLAGVPYEQYF. The CDR3 nucleotides read TGTGCCAGCAGCGAATTACTAGCGGGAGTTCCCTACGAGCAGTACTTC.

This clone has a handful of counts. A read error may account for a junction end that differs from germline. CDR3 residues: CASNLRGQPQHF. The DNA of the CDR3 is TGTGCCAGCAATTTACGAGGTCAGCCCCAGCATTTT. The J gene is TRBJ1-5, the V gene TRBV28; D is unresolved. Germline V gene sequence: CDR1 MDHEN, CDR2 SYDVKM. The CDR3 loop spans 12 amino acids. The complete variable domain, with remaining parts taken from reference TRBV28 and TRBJ1-5, reads DVKVTQSSRYLVKRTGEKVFLECVQDMDHENMFWYRQDPGLGLRLIYFSYDVKMKEKGDIPEGYSVSREKKERFSLILESASTNQTSMYLCASNLRGQPQHFGDGTRLSIL.

The V and J genes are TRBV20-1 and TRBJ1-4; D unclear. V dropped 3 bases and J dropped 5 bases, with 7 bases sitting between them. CDR3 length equals 12 residues. Germline V CDR1 and CDR2: DFQATT, SNEGSKA (reference sequence). CDR3 region: CSASQANEKLFF. The DNA of the CDR3 is TGCAGTGCTAGTCAGGCGAATGAAAAACTGTTTTTT.

This chain connects TRBV5-1 to TRBJ2-7; D is perhaps TRBD1 (6 bases). V was cut by 7 bases and J by 2 bases, with 16 bases left in between. Per the germline V gene, CDR1 is SGHRS and CDR2 is YFSETQ. This CDR3 has 14 residues. CDR3 coding DNA: TGCGCCAGCCAAGATACAGGGAGTCCCTACGAGCAGTACTTC. This codes for CASQDTGSPYEQYF.

V usage is TRBV24-1 and J usage is TRBJ2-3, with 10 bases matching TRBD2. Germline assignment: CDR1 KGHDR and CDR2 SFDVKD. The CDR3 is made up of 17 amino acids. V shed 4 bases and J 1 base; nucleotides not matched to a gene: 7. The CDR3 nucleotides are TGTGCCACCAGTGACCGGATTCTAGCGGGGGGCACAGATACGCAGTATTTT. This codes for CATSDRILAGGTDTQYF.

The chain couples TRBV7-2 to TRBJ1-2, with a weak D call TRBD1 (6 bases). CDR3 length equals 14 residues. CDR1 is SGHTA and CDR2 is FQGNSA in the germline V gene. Trimming removed 2 bases at V and 0 bases at J, with 7 bases between. CDR3 loop: CASSLQGTNYGYTF. In DNA, the CDR3 is TGTGCCAGCAGCTTACAGGGGACTAACTATGGCTACACCTTC.